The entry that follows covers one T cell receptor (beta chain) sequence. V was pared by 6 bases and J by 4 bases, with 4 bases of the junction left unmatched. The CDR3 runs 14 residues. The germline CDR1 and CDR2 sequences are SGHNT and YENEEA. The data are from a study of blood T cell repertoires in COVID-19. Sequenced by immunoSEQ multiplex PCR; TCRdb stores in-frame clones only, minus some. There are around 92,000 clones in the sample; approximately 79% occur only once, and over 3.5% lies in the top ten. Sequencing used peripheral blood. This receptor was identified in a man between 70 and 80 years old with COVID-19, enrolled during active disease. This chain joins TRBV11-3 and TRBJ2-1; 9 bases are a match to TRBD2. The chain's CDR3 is CASSLAGHYNEQFF. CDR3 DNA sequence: TGTGCCAGCAGTCTAGCGGGGCATTACAATGAGCAGTTCTTC.